This TCR beta chain was observed in a study of cytotoxic CD8 clonotypes in ibrutinib-treated CLL. General study points: Clonality climbed at ibrutinib response, then dropped toward baseline at progression.

TCR beta libraries used 1.5 to 2 micrograms of DNA from cryopreserved PBMCs. J lost 1 base, V lost 1 base, and 3 bases had no gene match. Germline assignment: CDR1 SGHDT and CDR2 YYEEEE. The CDR3 length is 16 residues. A note on this clone: Its antigen is as yet unknown.

Sequencing was designed to attain a depth spanning 1 in 200,000 to 1 in 1 million T cells. Assay used: immunoSEQ multiplex PCR; TCRdb lists only in-frame clones, some missing. This table holds about 300,000 clones, over 60% found once. The specimen comprised PBMCs, sampled after 36 months of ibrutinib treatment. The chain couples TRBV5-6 to TRBJ2-2; 8 nucleotides line up with TRBD2. This TCR was recovered from a human donor with chronic lymphocytic leukemia. CDR3 nucleotide sequence: TGTGCCAGCAGCTTGCGCCTAGCGGGGAACACCGGGGAGCTGTTTTTT. Its translation is CASSLRLAGNTGELFF.